The clone carrying this T cell receptor beta chain was detected ten times or more. Eligible hyperthyroidism cases comprised new diagnoses of under 2 months' duration in individuals aged 18 to 65. This sample was taken from a study of Graves' ophthalmopathy and Graves' hyperthyroidism. Amplifying from RNA transcripts, the study obtained TCR beta CDR3 regions. The first-round RT-PCR employed HTBI primers together with the Qiagen OneStep RT-PCR kit. A multiplex PCR was then performed as the second round. TCRdb fed the multiplex PCR reads into MiXCR, producing one record per CDR3 protein. The top ten clones hold approximately 2.4% of a sample with some 350,000 distinct CDR3 sequences, about a sixth of them seen once. This receptor was identified in an adult woman with stable Graves' hyperthyroidism. The sample was peripheral blood.

CDR3 in amino acids: CSVEGGLGANVLTF. CDR3 bases: TGCAGCGTTGAGGGGGGGTTAGGGGCCAACGTCCTGACTTTC. This rearrangement joins TRBV29-1 to TRBJ2-6, with 7 bases that match TRBD2. CDR1 and CDR2 from the germline V gene are SQVTM and ANQGSEA. The CDR3 has 14 amino acids. Unmatched junction bases numbered 3, after V lost 3 bases and J lost 4 bases.